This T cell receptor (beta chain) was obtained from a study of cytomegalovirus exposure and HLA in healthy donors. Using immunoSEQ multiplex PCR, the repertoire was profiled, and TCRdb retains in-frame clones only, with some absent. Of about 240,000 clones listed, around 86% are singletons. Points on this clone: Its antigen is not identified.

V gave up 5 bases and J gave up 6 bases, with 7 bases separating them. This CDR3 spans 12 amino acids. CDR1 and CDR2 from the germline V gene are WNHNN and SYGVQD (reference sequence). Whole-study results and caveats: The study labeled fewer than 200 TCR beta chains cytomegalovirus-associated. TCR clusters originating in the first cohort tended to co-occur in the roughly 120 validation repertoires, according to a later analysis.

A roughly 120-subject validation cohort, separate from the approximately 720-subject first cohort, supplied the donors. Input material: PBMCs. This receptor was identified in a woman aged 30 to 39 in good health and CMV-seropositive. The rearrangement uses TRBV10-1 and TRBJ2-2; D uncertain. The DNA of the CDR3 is TGCGCCAGCAGTACACCGCCCGGGGAGCTGTTTTTT. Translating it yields CASSTPPGELFF.